This entry lists 17 T cell receptor beta chains sequenced from one sample in a study of response to subunit inactivated influenza vaccine. TCRdb called the RT-PCR reads again in MiXCR, with one record for every CDR3 protein. The data contain over 800,000 distinct CDR3 sequences, around 20% of them seen just once; the ten biggest clones take up roughly 10%. Sequences were derived from PBMCs from blood, sampled 4 to 6 days after vaccination. Receptors were obtained from a man aged 50 or older who received an inactivated influenza vaccine.

The V and J genes are TRBV10-2 and TRBJ2-5; the match to TRBD2 covers 7 bases. Germline loops: CDR1 WSHSY, CDR2 SAAADI. Trimming took 11 bases from V and 1 from J; bases not matched to a gene: 7. This CDR3 has 13 residues. CDR3 protein: CAVCRGVQETQYF. The CDR3 region has the DNA TGCGCCGTTTGTCGGGGGGTCCAAGAGACCCAGTACTTC.

This clonotype has just a few counts. The rearrangement links TRBV6-5 to TRBJ2-7; a weak D match, TRBD2 (6 bases). The CDR3 is made up of 13 amino acids. V lost 2 bases to trimming and J lost 3 bases, with 8 bases between them. Looked up from germline, CDR1 is MNHEY and CDR2 is SVGAGI. The CDR3 nucleotides read TGTGCCAGCAGTTACGTGGGAGGCTACGAGCAGTACTTC. It yields the protein CASSYVGGYEQYF.

The V and J genes are TRBV3-1 and TRBJ2-7; tentatively, D is TRBD1 (5 bases). The CDR3 is 14 residues long. V lost 2 bases and J 4 bases, leaving 12 bases between the germline ends. Germline V gene lookup returns CDR1 LGHDT and CDR2 YNNKEL (reference sequence). The CDR3 is CASSQLQGKYEQYF. CDR3 in DNA: TGTGCCAGCAGCCAACTTCAGGGAAAATACGAGCAGTACTTC.

The chain is built from TRBV7-6 and TRBJ2-6; 14 bases are shared with TRBD2. The CDR3 is 20 residues long. The germline gives CDR1 SGHVS, CDR2 FNYEAQ. Unmatched junction bases numbered 8, after V lost 2 bases and J lost 2 bases. This chain's CDR3 is CASSLTGTSGRRPGANVLTF. In DNA, the CDR3 is TGTGCCAGCAGCTTAACCGGGACTAGCGGGAGACGACCTGGGGCCAACGTCCTGACTTTC. Looking up the rest from reference TRBV7-6 and TRBJ2-6 gives the full variable domain: GAGVSQSPRYKVTKRGQDVALRCDPISGHVSLYWYRQALGQGPEFLTYFNYEAQQDKSGLPNDRFSAERPEGSISTLTIQRTEQRDSAMYRCASSLTGTSGRRPGANVLTFGAGSRLTVL.

The gene calls are TRBV7-9 and TRBJ1-4; D not resolved. V dropped 2 bases and J dropped 6 bases, with 7 bases sitting between them. This CDR3 spans 13 amino acids. Per germline, CDR1 SEHNR and CDR2 FQNEAQ (reference sequence). CDR3 residues: CASSLSGDEKLFF. The CDR3 region has the DNA TGTGCCAGCAGCTTATCTGGGGATGAAAAACTGTTTTTT. Combining the CDR3 with reference TRBV7-9 and TRBJ1-4 gives the whole variable domain DTGVSQNPRHKITKRGQNVTFRCDPISEHNRLYWYRQTLGQGPEFLTYFQNEAQLEKSRLLSDRFSAERPKGSFSTLEIQRTEQGDSAMYLCASSLSGDEKLFFGSGTQLSVL.

The chain links TRBV5-1 to TRBJ1-1; D is undetermined. The CDR3 runs to 13 residues. V gave up 0 bases and J gave up 3 bases, with 6 bases separating them. Germline V CDR1 and CDR2: SGHRS, YFSETQ. CDR3: CASSLGRHTEAFF. CDR3 coding DNA: TGCGCCAGCAGCTTGGGTCGACACACTGAAGCTTTCTTT.

This clonotype was counted a few times. This rearrangement joins TRBV6-5 to TRBJ2-7; D is uncertain. Germline lookup yields CDR1 MNHEY and CDR2 SVGAGI. V lost 10 bases and J lost 4, with 11 bases in between. The CDR3 length is 11 residues. CDR3 loop: CATERGYEQYF. In DNA form, the CDR3 reads TGTGCCACTGAACGTGGATACGAGCAGTACTTC.

Written as DNA, the CDR3 is TGTGCCAGCAGCCAGGGACAGGGGTTTAACGAGCAGTACTTC. This encodes CASSQGQGFNEQYF. The chain links TRBV9 to TRBJ2-7; TRBD1 matches 10 bases. V gave up 4 bases and J gave up 5 bases; unmatched junction bases: 6. Looked up from germline, CDR1 is SGDLS and CDR2 is YYNGEE. This CDR3 has 14 residues.

The table lists this clonotype with a few counts. The chain links TRBV30 to TRBJ2-1; the D call may be TRBD1 or TRBD2 (5 bases each). This CDR3 is built from 15 residues. V gave up 5 bases and J gave up 7 bases, with 21 bases separating them. The germline CDR1 and CDR2 sequences are GTSNPN and SVGIG (reference sequence). CDR3 in DNA: TGTGCCTGGTCCTCCGGGACGCTAACCGGGAATGAGCAGTTCTTC. Protein sequence: CAWSSGTLTGNEQFF.

This clonotype was counted only a few times. J is TRBJ1-2 and V is TRBV5-1; no reliable D call. The CDR3 runs 15 residues. Trimming shortened V by 4 bases and J by 4 bases, and 17 bases separated the two germline ends. The germline gives CDR1 SGHRS, CDR2 YFSETQ. CDR3 sequence reads: CASSPGIAYGYGYTF. CDR3 bases: TGCGCCAGCAGCCCGGGGATAGCCTATGGCTATGGCTACACCTTC. Drawing the rest from reference TRBV5-1 and TRBJ1-2, the complete variable domain is KAGVTQTPRYLIKTRGQQVTLSCSPISGHRSVSWYQQTPGQGLQFLFEYFSETQRNKGNFPGRFSGRQFSNSRSEMNVSTLELGDSALYLCASSPGIAYGYGYTFGSGTRLTVV.

The rearrangement joins TRBV20-1 to TRBJ1-1; the match to TRBD1 covers 7 bases. The length of the CDR3 is 14 residues. Germline V gene sequence: CDR1 DFQATT, CDR2 SNEGSKA (reference sequence). V shed 0 bases and J 4 bases; nucleotides not matched to a gene: 5. The CDR3 bases are TGCAGTGCTAGAGACTACAGGGGACCCACTGAAGCTTTCTTT. Translated, it gives CSARDYRGPTEAFF.

V is TRBV10-2 and J is TRBJ2-5, with 11 bases matching TRBD2. V dropped 6 bases and J dropped 2; count of bases not matched to a gene: 5. The CDR3 sequence is 15 residues long. Germline CDR1 WSHSY, CDR2 SAAADI. DNA of the CDR3: TGCGCCAGCAGGGACACTAGCGGGGGACAAGAGACCCAGTACTTC. It translates to CASRDTSGGQETQYF.

This chain joins TRBV6-5 and TRBJ1-5; D ambiguous. Trimming shortened V by 2 bases and J by 0 bases, and 8 bases separated the two germline ends. The CDR3 length is 15 residues. CDR1 MNHEY and CDR2 SVGAGI come from the germline V gene. The CDR3 loop reads CASSYVGNSNQPQHF. The CDR3 DNA follows: TGTGCCAGCAGTTACGTCGGAAATAGCAATCAGCCCCAGCATTTT.

CDR3: CASSQAPSGGAYNEQFF. The CDR3 coding sequence is TGCGCCAGCAGCCAAGCGCCTAGCGGGGGAGCCTACAATGAGCAGTTCTTC. The rearrangement uses TRBV4-3 and TRBJ2-1; 10 bases map to TRBD2. The CDR3 sequence is 17 residues long. CDR1 and CDR2 from the germline V gene are LGHNA and YSLEER. Germline trimming cut 1 base from V and 2 bases from J; bases unmatched to any gene: 5.

Only a few counts were recorded for this clonotype. In DNA, the CDR3 is TGTGCCACCAGTGATTCTGGACAGGTACAAGAGACCCAGTACTTC. Protein sequence: CATSDSGQVQETQYF. The chain carries TRBV24-1 and TRBJ2-5; 7 nucleotides match TRBD1. With V trimmed by 2 bases and J by 2 bases, 4 bases remained unmatched. This CDR3 has 15 amino acids. Per the germline V gene, CDR1 is KGHDR and CDR2 is SFDVKD.

CDR3 nucleotide sequence: TGCGCCAGCAGCTTGGCGCCCAACTTGAACACCGGGGAGCTGTTTTTT. Encoded protein: CASSLAPNLNTGELFF. The chain couples TRBV5-1 to TRBJ2-2; D is unresolved. V lost 0 bases to trimming and J lost 1 base, with 10 bases between them. This CDR3 spans 16 amino acids. Germline V gene sequence: CDR1 SGHRS, CDR2 YFSETQ.

The chain carries TRBV12-3 or TRBV12-4 and TRBJ2-1, with 13 bases aligning to TRBD2. CDR3 length equals 17 residues. Losses at the gene ends were 5 bases for V and 6 bases for J; bases not matched to a gene: 10. CDR3 sequence reads: CASSPLARTSGSNEQFF. In DNA form, the CDR3 reads TGTGCCAGCAGTCCGCTAGCCAGGACTAGCGGGAGCAATGAGCAGTTCTTC.